The 18 T cell receptor beta chains listed next were all sequenced from one sample in a study of shared clonotypes between healthy human individuals. The data were produced by immunoSEQ multiplex PCR, yet TCRdb's version contains in-frame clones alone and is incomplete. The repertoire has over 750,000 clones, 96% of them found once; the top ten carry around 0.21%. The naive CD8 fraction comprised CD45RO-negative cells positively selected for CCR7 and excluded terminally differentiated effector memory CD45RA+ cells. What was sequenced was naive CD8+ T cells sorted from blood. The receptors were gathered from a man aged 30 to 39 in good health.

The rearrangement uses TRBV29-1 and TRBJ2-1; TRBD2 aligns across 7 bases. The CDR3 extends over 16 amino acids. Germline V gene lookup returns CDR1 SQVTM and CDR2 ANQGSEA. Trimming cost V 5 bases and J 9 bases; bases outside gene matches: 19. The CDR3 nucleotides are TGCAGCGTTCCGGGACTACTTACAGGACGAACGAGTGAGCAGTTCTTC. Its translation is CSVPGLLTGRTSEQFF.

V and J are TRBV7-9 and TRBJ2-5, with D unclear. Germline-derived CDR1 and CDR2 are SEHNR and FQNEAQ (reference sequence). The V and J ends lost 5 bases and 5 bases respectively, with 9 bases between them. The CDR3 runs 12 residues. CDR3 residues: CASSRTWETQYF. CDR3 nucleotides: TGTGCCAGCAGCCGAACTTGGGAGACCCAGTACTTC.

In this sample, this clone turned up a few times. This sequence joins TRBV2 and TRBJ1-2; unclear D gene. Trimming left V 3 bases short and J 14 bases short, with 10 bases between. Looked up from germline, CDR1 is SNHLY and CDR2 is FYNNEI. The CDR3 has 10 amino acids. CDR3 region: CASSDKWVTF. The CDR3 nucleotides read TGTGCCAGCAGTGATAAGTGGGTTACCTTC.

The chain couples TRBV14 to TRBJ2-7; D is perhaps TRBD1 or TRBD2 (6 bases each). The germline V gene encodes CDR1 SGHDN and CDR2 FVKESK. The CDR3 totals 17 residues. The germline V and J ends were trimmed by 0 bases and 0 bases, with 15 bases remaining between them. CDR3 nucleotides: TGTGCCAGCAGCCAAGAAAGGGGGGAGATTCCCTCCTACGAGCAGTACTTC. It is translated as CASSQERGEIPSYEQYF.

The rearrangement links TRBV5-1 to TRBJ2-3, with 9 bases aligning to TRBD1. CDR1 is SGHRS and CDR2 is YFSETQ in the germline V gene. This CDR3 is 16 amino acids long. The J segment lost 4 bases and the V segment lost 3 bases, leaving 9 bases of the junction unmatched. CDR3 amino acids: CASSSIQGADADTQYF. The CDR3 nucleotides read TGCGCCAGCAGCTCAATACAGGGGGCAGACGCAGATACGCAGTATTTT.

The genes are TRBV7-7 and TRBJ2-2, with no clear D. Germline V gene lookup returns CDR1 SSHAT and CDR2 FNYEAQ (reference sequence). V lost 1 base and J 7 bases, leaving 7 bases between the germline ends. The CDR3 spans 13 residues. The DNA of the CDR3 is TGTGCCAGCAGCTTAGGGCGAGGCGGGGAGCTGTTTTTT. It codes for CASSLGRGGELFF.

The chain carries TRBV9 and TRBJ2-1, with TRBD1 identical over 7 bases. With V trimmed by 3 bases and J by 4 bases, 10 bases remained unmatched. Germline V gene data show CDR1 as SGDLS and CDR2 as YYNGEE. This CDR3 contains 16 residues. CDR3 residues: CASSGNPGQLYNEQFF. The DNA for the CDR3 is TGTGCCAGCAGCGGGAATCCGGGACAGCTTTACAATGAGCAGTTCTTC.

This chain connects TRBV7-3 to TRBJ1-2, with 7 bases matching TRBD1. The CDR3 has 14 amino acids. Germline trimming cut 5 bases from V and 2 bases from J; bases unmatched to any gene: 5. The germline CDR1 and CDR2 sequences are SGHTA and FQGTGA. CDR3 in amino acids: CASSPGQANYGYTF. The CDR3 coding sequence is TGTGCCAGCAGCCCTGGACAGGCGAACTATGGCTACACCTTC.

This chain joins TRBV29-1 and TRBJ2-5; 10 bases match TRBD2. The CDR3 contains 15 residues. J was trimmed by 4 bases and V by 3 bases; bases with no gene match: 8. In germline, CDR1 is SQVTM, CDR2 ANQGSEA. In DNA, the CDR3 is TGCAGCGTTGACGGACTAGCGGACAAGGGAGAGACCCAGTACTTC. Protein: CSVDGLADKGETQYF.

The rearrangement joins TRBV7-3 to TRBJ1-1; TRBD1 agrees at 7 bases. CDR3 length equals 13 residues. Germline V gives CDR1 SGHTA, CDR2 FQGTGA. Trimming cost V 8 bases and J 4 bases; bases outside gene matches: 7. The CDR3 region is CASDTGDGTEAFF. CDR3 DNA: TGTGCCAGCGACACAGGGGATGGCACTGAAGCTTTCTTT.

For this clone: This specimen includes other DNA sequences encoding the same CDR3. The chain links TRBV20-1 to TRBJ2-5, with D hard to call. V was pared by 3 bases and J by 5 bases, with 1 base between. The CDR3 covers 9 residues. Germline V gene sequence: CDR1 DFQATT, CDR2 SNEGSKA (reference sequence). The CDR3 sequence: CSARETQYF. CDR3 sequence (DNA): TGCAGTGCTAGGGAGACCCAGTACTTC.

This clone has a single count. This chain links TRBV10-1 with TRBJ2-1, with 10 bases fitting TRBD2. Trimming removed 5 bases from V and 9 bases from J; junction bases left unmatched: 7. CDR1 WNHNN and CDR2 SYGVQD come from the germline V gene (reference sequence). This CDR3 is 14 amino acids long. CDR3 nucleotide sequence: TGCGCCAGCAGTAGGCTAGCGGGAGATCCTGAGCAGTTCTTC. It translates to CASSRLAGDPEQFF.

This sequence joins TRBV30 and TRBJ1-1; possible D gene TRBD1, 6 bases. V gave up 2 bases and J gave up 0 bases, with 13 bases separating them. The CDR3 has 15 residues. CDR1 GTSNPN and CDR2 SVGIG come from the germline V gene (reference sequence). The DNA of the CDR3 is TGTGCCTGGAGTTCGCTCAGGGGTATGAACACTGAAGCTTTCTTT. This codes for CAWSSLRGMNTEAFF.

The CDR3 sequence is CASSVGTGPAEAFF. In DNA form, the CDR3 reads TGTGCCAGCAGCGTAGGGACAGGGCCCGCTGAAGCTTTCTTT. The chain carries TRBV9 and TRBJ1-1; 8 nucleotides agree with TRBD1. This CDR3 region has 14 residues. The V segment lost 0 bases and the J segment 6 bases; nucleotides outside the gene matches: 4. CDR1 is SGDLS, CDR2 YYNGEE, per germline.

The CDR3 sequence: CASSLLSTSGSGEQFF. CDR3 coding DNA: TGTGCCAGCAGTTTACTTTCGACTAGCGGGAGTGGTGAGCAGTTCTTC. The gene calls are TRBV27 and TRBJ2-1; 12 positions agree with TRBD2. CDR1 and CDR2 (germline): MNHEY, SMNVEV (reference sequence). The CDR3 covers 16 residues. Trimming at V came to 2 bases and at J to 9 bases, leaving 8 bases not matched to a gene.

V and J are TRBV9 and TRBJ2-1, with 11 bases aligning to TRBD1. V lost 7 bases and J lost 9; bases outside the gene matches: 9. The CDR3 covers 14 residues. Germline loops: CDR1 SGDLS, CDR2 YYNGEE. In nucleotides, the CDR3 is TGTGCCAGCGGGCCGGGACAGGGGGGCAGTGAGCAGTTCTTC. Protein: CASGPGQGGSEQFF. Combining the CDR3 with reference TRBV9 and TRBJ2-1 gives the whole variable domain DSGVTQTPKHLITATGQRVTLRCSPRSGDLSVYWYQQSLDQGLQFLIQYYNGEERAKGNILERFSAQQFPDLHSELNLSSLELGDSALYFCASGPGQGGSEQFFGPGTRLTVL.

J is TRBJ2-1 and V is TRBV15, with 8 positions matching TRBD1. This CDR3 spans 16 amino acids. Germline V gene data show CDR1 as LNHNV and CDR2 as YYDKDF (reference sequence). V shed 0 bases, J shed 7 bases, and the junction held 8 bases outside the gene matches. The CDR3 sequence: CATSREEETGDNEQFF. The CDR3 nucleotides are TGTGCCACCAGCAGAGAGGAAGAGACAGGGGATAATGAGCAGTTCTTC.

The V call is TRBV27, the J call TRBJ2-1; D is unclear. Trimming removed 8 bases at V and 4 bases at J, with 18 bases between. This CDR3 contains 15 residues. Germline V gene data show CDR1 as MNHEY and CDR2 as SMNVEV (reference sequence). This chain's CDR3 is CASGVVAMGYNEQFF. In DNA, the CDR3 is TGTGCCAGCGGCGTGGTGGCGATGGGGTACAATGAGCAGTTCTTC.